The clone carrying this T cell receptor beta chain was detected many times. This sample is drawn from a study of CD8+CD57+ T cells in acquired aplastic anemia. The CDR3 is made up of 14 amino acids. V lost 5 bases and J 0 bases, leaving 10 bases between the germline ends. Germline loops: CDR1 DFQATT, CDR2 SNEGSKA (reference sequence). Profiling that covered TCR beta VDJ and CDR3 relied on genomic DNA as its template. TCRdb re-analysed the reads in MiXCR, keeping a single row per CDR3 protein. The sample carries some 130,000 distinct CDR3 sequences, less than 45% recorded once. This TCR came from a human donor in good health, serving as a control. The specimen was sorted CD4+, CD8+, or CD8+CD57+ T cells (not recorded which) from PBMCs. This rearrangement joins TRBV20-1 to TRBJ1-4, with D hard to call. The CDR3 reads CSAGHGATNEKLFF. CDR3 DNA: TGCAGTGCTGGCCATGGGGCAACTAATGAAAAACTGTTTTTT.